This record looks at one T cell receptor beta chain sequence and its context. The ends were cut back, 5 bases at V and 4 bases at J, with 9 bases in the middle. The germline gives CDR1 LNHDA, CDR2 SQIVND (reference sequence). The CDR3 loop spans 13 amino acids. TCRdb's copy holds only in-frame clones and misses some; the assay was immunoSEQ multiplex PCR. The sample has some 85,000 clones, 90% to 95% seen once. The record originates from a study of T cell changes during pregnancy in multiple sclerosis. The clonotype was recovered from a female donor with multiple sclerosis, enrolled in a pregnancy study. V gene TRBV19 combines with J gene TRBJ1-3; perhaps TRBD1 as D (6 bases). The source material was peripheral blood, sampled in the second trimester of pregnancy. CDR3 in amino acids: CASSQGIGNTIYF. The CDR3 DNA follows: TGTGCCAGTAGTCAGGGGATCGGAAACACCATATATTTT.